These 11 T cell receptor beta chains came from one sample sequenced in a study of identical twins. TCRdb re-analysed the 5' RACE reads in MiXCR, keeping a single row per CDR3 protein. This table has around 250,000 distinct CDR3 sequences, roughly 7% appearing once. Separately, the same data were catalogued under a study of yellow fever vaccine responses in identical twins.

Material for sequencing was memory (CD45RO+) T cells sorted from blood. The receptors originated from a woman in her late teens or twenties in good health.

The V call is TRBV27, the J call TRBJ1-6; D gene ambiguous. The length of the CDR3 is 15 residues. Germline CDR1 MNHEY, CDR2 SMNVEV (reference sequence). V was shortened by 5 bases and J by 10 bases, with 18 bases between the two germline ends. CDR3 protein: CASSVWVSLQSPLHF. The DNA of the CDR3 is TGTGCCAGCAGTGTATGGGTTTCCTTGCAATCACCCCTCCACTTT.

CDR3 DNA: TGTGCCAGCAGCCTACGGGACTGGGCGGTAAACACCGGGGAGCTGTTTTTT. This translates into CASSLRDWAVNTGELFF. This chain uses TRBV3-1 with TRBJ2-2, with D possibly TRBD2 on 6 matching bases. Germline V gives CDR1 LGHDT, CDR2 YNNKEL (reference sequence). The CDR3 has 17 residues. With 4 bases removed from V and 2 bases from J, the gap between germline ends came to 17 bases.

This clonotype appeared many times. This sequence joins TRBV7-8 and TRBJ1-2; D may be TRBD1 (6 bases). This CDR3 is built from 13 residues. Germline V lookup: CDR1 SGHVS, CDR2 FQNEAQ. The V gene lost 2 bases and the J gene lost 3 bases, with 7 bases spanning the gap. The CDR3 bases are TGTGCCAGCAGCTTAAACAGGGACTATGGCTACACCTTC. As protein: CASSLNRDYGYTF.

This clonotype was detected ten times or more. CDR3 DNA: TGTGCCAGCAGTGAATCAAATGGTAGCGGGAGGGAGGGGTTGGAAGAGACCCAGTACTTC. Encoded protein: CASSESNGSGREGLEETQYF. The chain employs TRBV25-1 and TRBJ2-5; 11 bases fit TRBD2. The CDR3 runs 20 residues. CDR1 and CDR2 from the germline V gene are MGHDK and SYGVNS. V shed 1 base and J 3 bases; nucleotides not matched to a gene: 16.

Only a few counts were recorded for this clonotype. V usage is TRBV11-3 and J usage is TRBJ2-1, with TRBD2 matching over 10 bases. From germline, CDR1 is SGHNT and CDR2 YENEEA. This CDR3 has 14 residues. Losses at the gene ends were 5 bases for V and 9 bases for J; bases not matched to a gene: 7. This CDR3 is CASSQPTSGTEQFF. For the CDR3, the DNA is TGTGCCAGCAGCCAACCCACTAGCGGGACTGAGCAGTTCTTC.

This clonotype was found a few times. The CDR3 reads CASGTLVNNEQFF. The CDR3 DNA reads TGTGCCAGCGGGACTTTGGTTAACAATGAGCAGTTCTTC. This chain joins TRBV5-4 and TRBJ2-1, with D possibly being TRBD2 (6 bases). The V end lost 7 bases, the J end lost 5 bases, and 13 bases lay between the germline ends. The CDR3 consists of 13 residues. CDR1 and CDR2 from the germline V gene are SGHNT and YYREEE (reference sequence).

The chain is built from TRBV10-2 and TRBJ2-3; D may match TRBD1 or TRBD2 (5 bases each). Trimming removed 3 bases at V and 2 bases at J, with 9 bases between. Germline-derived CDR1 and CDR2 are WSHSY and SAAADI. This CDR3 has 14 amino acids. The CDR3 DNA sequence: TGCGCCAGCAGTGAAAAGGGGACCACAGATACGCAGTATTTT. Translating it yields CASSEKGTTDTQYF.

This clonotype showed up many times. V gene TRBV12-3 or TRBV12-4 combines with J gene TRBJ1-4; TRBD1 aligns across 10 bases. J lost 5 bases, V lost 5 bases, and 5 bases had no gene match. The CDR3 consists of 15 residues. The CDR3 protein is CASSPRTGGNEKLFF. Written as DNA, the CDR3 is TGTGCCAGCAGTCCGCGGACAGGGGGGAATGAAAAACTGTTTTTT.

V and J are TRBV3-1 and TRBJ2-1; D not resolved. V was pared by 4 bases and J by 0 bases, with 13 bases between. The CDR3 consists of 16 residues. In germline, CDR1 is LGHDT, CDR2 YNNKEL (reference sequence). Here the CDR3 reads CASSPYGPSSYNEQFF. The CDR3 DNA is TGTGCCAGCAGCCCCTATGGGCCCTCCTCCTACAATGAGCAGTTCTTC.

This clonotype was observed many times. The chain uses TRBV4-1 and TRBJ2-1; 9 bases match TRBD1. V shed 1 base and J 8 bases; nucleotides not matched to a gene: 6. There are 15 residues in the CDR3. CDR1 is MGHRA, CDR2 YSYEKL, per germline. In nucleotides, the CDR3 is TGCGCCAGCAGCCAAGCCCTGGACAGGGGCGATGAGCAGTTCTTC. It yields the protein CASSQALDRGDEQFF.

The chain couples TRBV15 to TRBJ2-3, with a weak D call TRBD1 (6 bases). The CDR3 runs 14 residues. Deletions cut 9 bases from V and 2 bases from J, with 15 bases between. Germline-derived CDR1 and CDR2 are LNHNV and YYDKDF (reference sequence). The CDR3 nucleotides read TGTGCCACTGGGACAAGGGGGTACACAGATACGCAGTATTTT. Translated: CATGTRGYTDTQYF.